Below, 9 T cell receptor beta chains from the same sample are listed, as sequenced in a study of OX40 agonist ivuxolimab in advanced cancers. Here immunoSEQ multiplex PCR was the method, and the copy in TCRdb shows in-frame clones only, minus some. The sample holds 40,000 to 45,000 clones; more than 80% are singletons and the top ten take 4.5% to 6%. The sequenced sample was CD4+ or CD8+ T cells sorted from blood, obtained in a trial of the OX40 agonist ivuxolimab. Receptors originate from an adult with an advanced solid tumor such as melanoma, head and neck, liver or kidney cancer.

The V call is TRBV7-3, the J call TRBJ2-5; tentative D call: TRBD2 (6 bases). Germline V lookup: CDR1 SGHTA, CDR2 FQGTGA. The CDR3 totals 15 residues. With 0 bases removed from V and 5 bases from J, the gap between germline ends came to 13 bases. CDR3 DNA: TGTGCCAGCAGCTTAACAGGTGGGGGGATGGAGACCCAGTACTTC. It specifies CASSLTGGGMETQYF.

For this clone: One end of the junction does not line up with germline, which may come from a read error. The DNA for the CDR3 is TGTGCCAGCACTGAAAGACAGACCTACGAGCAGTACTTC. This sequence encodes CASTERQTYEQYF. This sequence joins TRBV6-1 and TRBJ2-7; a possible D gene is TRBD1 (5 bases). The CDR3 contains 13 residues. Looked up from germline, CDR1 is MNHNS and CDR2 is SASEGT.

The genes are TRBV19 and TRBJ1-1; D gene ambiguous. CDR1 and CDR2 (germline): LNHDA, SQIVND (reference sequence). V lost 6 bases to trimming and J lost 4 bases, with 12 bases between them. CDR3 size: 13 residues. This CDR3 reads CASRGRSATEAFF. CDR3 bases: TGTGCCAGTAGGGGGAGGTCGGCCACTGAAGCTTTCTTT.

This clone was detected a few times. CDR3 DNA: TGTGCCTGGAGTGTTGACACCAACACTGAAGCTTTCTTT. Encoded protein: CAWSVDTNTEAFF. The chain couples TRBV30 to TRBJ1-1; D ambiguous. Looked up from germline, CDR1 is GTSNPN and CDR2 is SVGIG (reference sequence). The CDR3 consists of 13 residues. V was cut by 0 bases and J by 2 bases, with 7 bases left in between.

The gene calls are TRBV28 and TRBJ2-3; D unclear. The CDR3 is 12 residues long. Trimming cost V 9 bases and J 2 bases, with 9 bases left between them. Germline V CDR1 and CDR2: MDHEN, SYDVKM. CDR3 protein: CASQQLTDTQYF. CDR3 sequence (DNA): TGTGCCAGTCAACAGCTCACAGATACGCAGTATTTT.

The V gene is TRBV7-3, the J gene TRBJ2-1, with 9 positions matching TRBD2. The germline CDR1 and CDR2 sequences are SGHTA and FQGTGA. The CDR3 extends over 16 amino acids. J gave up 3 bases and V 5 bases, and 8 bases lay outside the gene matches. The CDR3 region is CASSPETSGYYNEQFF. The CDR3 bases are TGTGCCAGCAGCCCGGAAACTAGCGGGTACTACAATGAGCAGTTCTTC.

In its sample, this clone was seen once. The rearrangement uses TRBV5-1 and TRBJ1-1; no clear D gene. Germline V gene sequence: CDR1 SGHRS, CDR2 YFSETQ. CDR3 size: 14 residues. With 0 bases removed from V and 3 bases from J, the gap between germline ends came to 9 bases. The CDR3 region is CASSLGNGDTEAFF. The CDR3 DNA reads TGCGCCAGCAGCTTGGGTAATGGGGACACTGAAGCTTTCTTT.

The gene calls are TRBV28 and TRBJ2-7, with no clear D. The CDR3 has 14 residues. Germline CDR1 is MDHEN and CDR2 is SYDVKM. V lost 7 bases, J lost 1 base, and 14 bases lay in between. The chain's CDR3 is CASNPGRKSYEQYF. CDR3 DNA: TGTGCCAGCAACCCTGGACGGAAGTCCTACGAGCAGTACTTC.

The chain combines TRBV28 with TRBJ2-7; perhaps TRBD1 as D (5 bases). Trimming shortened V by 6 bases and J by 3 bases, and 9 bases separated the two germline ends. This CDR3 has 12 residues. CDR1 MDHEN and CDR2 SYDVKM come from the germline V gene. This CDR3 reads CASRKQVYEQYF. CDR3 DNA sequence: TGTGCCAGCAGGAAACAGGTCTACGAGCAGTACTTC.